One T cell receptor beta chain is described in this entry. The data were taken from a study of regulatory T cells in long-lasting Graves disease. Relying on iRepertoire HTBI primers and Arm-PCR of CDR3 regions, the team built TCR beta libraries. TCRdb reprocessed the multiplex PCR reads via MiXCR and lists one record per CDR3 protein. Of over 500,000 distinct CDR3 sequences in the sample, about 16% were seen once. Noted time point: newly diagnosed GD, antithyroid drugs for less than 3 months. From RNA extracted from PBMCs, the TCR library was made. The CDR3 runs to 15 residues. V was cut by 2 bases and J by 2 bases, with 12 bases left in between. These data also featured in a second study, about T cells in Graves' hyperthyroidism and ophthalmopathy. According to that study: A first-round RT-PCR of the TCR CDR3 used the HTBI primer set.

The starting material was peripheral blood mononuclear cells (PBMCs), obtained at new diagnosis, from a patient treated with antithyroid drugs. The genes are TRBV12-3 or TRBV12-4 and TRBJ2-5; the D is unclear. The TCR sequence derives from a man aged 18 to 30 with Graves disease. The CDR3 sequence: CASSLNGFTQETQYF. CDR3 DNA sequence: TGTGCCAGCAGTTTAAACGGATTTACTCAAGAGACCCAGTACTTC.